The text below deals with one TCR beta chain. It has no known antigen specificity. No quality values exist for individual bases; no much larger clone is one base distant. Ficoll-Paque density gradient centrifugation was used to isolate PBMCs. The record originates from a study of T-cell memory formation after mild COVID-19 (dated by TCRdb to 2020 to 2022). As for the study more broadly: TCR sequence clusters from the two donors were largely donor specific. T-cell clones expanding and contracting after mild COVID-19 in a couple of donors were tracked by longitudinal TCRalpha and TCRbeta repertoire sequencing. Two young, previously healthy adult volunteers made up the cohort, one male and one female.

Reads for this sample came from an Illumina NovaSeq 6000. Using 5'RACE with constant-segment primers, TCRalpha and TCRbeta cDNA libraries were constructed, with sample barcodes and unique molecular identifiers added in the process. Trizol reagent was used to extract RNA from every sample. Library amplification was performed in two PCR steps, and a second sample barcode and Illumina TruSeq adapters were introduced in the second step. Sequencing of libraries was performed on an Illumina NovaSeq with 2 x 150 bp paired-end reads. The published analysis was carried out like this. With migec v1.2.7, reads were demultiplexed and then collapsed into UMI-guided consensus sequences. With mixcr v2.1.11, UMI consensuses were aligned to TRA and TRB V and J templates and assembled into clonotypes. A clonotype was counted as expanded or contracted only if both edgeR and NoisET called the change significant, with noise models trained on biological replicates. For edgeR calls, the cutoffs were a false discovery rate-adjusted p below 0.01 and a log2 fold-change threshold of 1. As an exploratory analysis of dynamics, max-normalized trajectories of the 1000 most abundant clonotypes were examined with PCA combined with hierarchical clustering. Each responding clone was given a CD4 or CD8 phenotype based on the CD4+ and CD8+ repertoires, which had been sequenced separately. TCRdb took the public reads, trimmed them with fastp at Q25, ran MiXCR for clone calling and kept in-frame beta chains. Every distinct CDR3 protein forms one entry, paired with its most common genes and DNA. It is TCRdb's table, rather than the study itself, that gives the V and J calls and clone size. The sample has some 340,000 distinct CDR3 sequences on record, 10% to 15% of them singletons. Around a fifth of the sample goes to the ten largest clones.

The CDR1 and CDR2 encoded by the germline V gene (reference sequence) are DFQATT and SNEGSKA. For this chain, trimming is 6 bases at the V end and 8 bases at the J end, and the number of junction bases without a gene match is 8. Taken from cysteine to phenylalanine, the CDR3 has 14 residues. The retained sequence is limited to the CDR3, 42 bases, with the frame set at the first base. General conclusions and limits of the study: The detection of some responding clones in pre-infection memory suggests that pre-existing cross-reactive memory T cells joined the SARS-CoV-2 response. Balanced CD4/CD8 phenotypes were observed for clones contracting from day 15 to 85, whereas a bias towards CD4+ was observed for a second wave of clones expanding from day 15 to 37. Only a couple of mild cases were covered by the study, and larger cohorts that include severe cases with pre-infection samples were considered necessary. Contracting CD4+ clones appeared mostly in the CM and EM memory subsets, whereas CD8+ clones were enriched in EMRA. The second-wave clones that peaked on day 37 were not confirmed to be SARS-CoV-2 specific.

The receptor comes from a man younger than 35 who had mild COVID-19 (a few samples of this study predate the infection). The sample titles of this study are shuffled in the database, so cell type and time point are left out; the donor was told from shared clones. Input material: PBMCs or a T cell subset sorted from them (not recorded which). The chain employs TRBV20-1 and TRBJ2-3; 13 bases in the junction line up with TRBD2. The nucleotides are TGCAGTGCCCGGACTAGCGGGGGACCTAGTACGCAGTATTTT. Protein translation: CSARTSGGPSTQYF.